Reported below is one TCR beta chain. Its target is not known. Trimming left V 3 bases short and J 7 bases short, with 13 bases between. CDR3 size: 15 residues. Germline V CDR1 and CDR2: SEHNR, FQNEAQ (reference sequence). These data come from a study of shared clonotypes between healthy human individuals. Study observations and caveats: Several donors held about 5% of naive CD4 clonotypes in common. Estimated richness values were generally larger in naive subsets than in memory subsets. In contrast to clonotypes shared by all four donors, non-shared clonotypes had lower generation probabilities.

The protocol was immunoSEQ multiplex PCR, while the TCRdb copy is restricted to in-frame clones and leaves out a portion. Of some 2,000,000 clones detected, 90% to 97% appear once; the ten largest clones hold over 0.1%. This TCR was sampled from a man in his late teens or twenties in good health. The sequencing sample was made of naive CD4+ T cells sorted from blood. As for subset: CD45RA+ positively selected. This rearrangement joins TRBV7-9 to TRBJ2-6, with D perhaps TRBD2 (6 bases). The CDR3 DNA is TGTGCCAGCAGCTTGTTAGCGGCGGGAGCCAACGTCCTGACTTTC. It is translated as CASSLLAAGANVLTF.